These 21 T cell receptor beta chains were sequenced from one sample in a study of shared clonotypes between healthy human individuals. Sequenced by immunoSEQ multiplex PCR; TCRdb stores in-frame clones only, minus some. The top ten hold about 1.5% of the sample, which has approximately 940,000 clones, 76% seen once. Sequencing was carried out using memory CD4+ T cells sorted from blood. Noted subset: CD45RA-negative fraction. Every receptor here comes from a man between 18 and 29 years old in good health.

This clone turned up a few times. The rearrangement joins TRBV5-1 to TRBJ1-6; TRBD1 is a possible D gene (5 bases). Deletions cut 0 bases from V and 4 bases from J, with 11 bases between. The germline gives CDR1 SGHRS, CDR2 YFSETQ. This CDR3 is built from 16 residues. This CDR3 is CASSLDGAGYNSPLHF. CDR3 nucleotide sequence: TGCGCCAGCAGCTTGGATGGGGCAGGGTATAATTCACCCCTCCACTTT. The variable domain in full, with the rest retrieved from reference TRBV5-1 and TRBJ1-6, is KAGVTQTPRYLIKTRGQQVTLSCSPISGHRSVSWYQQTPGQGLQFLFEYFSETQRNKGNFPGRFSGRQFSNSRSEMNVSTLELGDSALYLCASSLDGAGYNSPLHFGNGTRLTVT.

This chain connects TRBV5-1 to TRBJ2-5, with D uncertain. Germline V gene data show CDR1 as SGHRS and CDR2 as YFSETQ. This CDR3 has 15 amino acids. The V end lost 2 bases, the J end lost 2 bases, and 13 bases lay between the germline ends. The chain's CDR3 is CASSFRPQGQETQYF. CDR3 DNA sequence: TGCGCCAGCAGCTTCCGACCTCAAGGACAAGAGACCCAGTACTTC.

This clone was detected only once. V usage is TRBV18 and J usage is TRBJ2-1, with 10 bases lining up with TRBD2. Germline V gene sequence: CDR1 KGHSH, CDR2 LQKENI. The CDR3 consists of 13 residues. Trimming at V came to 0 bases and at J to 10 bases, leaving 0 bases not matched to a gene. The CDR3 DNA reads TGTGCCAGCTCACCACCGACTAGCGGGGAGCAGTTCTTC. Encoded protein: CASSPPTSGEQFF.

The CDR3 coding sequence is TGTGCCAGCAGACTTTCAGGCCTGAACACTGAAGCTTTCTTT. It codes for CASRLSGLNTEAFF. The V and J genes are TRBV6-1 and TRBJ1-1; no definite D call. This CDR3 is 14 amino acids long. The V end was cut by 6 bases, the J end by 0 bases, with 11 bases between. Germline loops: CDR1 MNHNS, CDR2 SASEGT.

The rearrangement joins TRBV7-9 to TRBJ1-3, with D tentatively TRBD1 (5 bases). The CDR3 sequence is 15 residues long. V lost 5 bases, J lost 7 bases, and 18 bases lay in between. Germline CDR1 reads SEHNR; CDR2 reads FQNEAQ (reference sequence). The CDR3 nucleotides are TGTGCCAGCAGCGAGTGGACAAAAAAGAGCAACACCATATATTTT. Translation: CASSEWTKKSNTIYF.

This clone was seen at least ten times. Other nucleotide sequences from this sample produce the same CDR3. The chain uses TRBV21-1 and TRBJ2-1; the table calls TRBD2, which could not be checked here. TRBV21-1 is shown as a pseudogene. The CDR3 is 12 amino acids. CDR3 DNA: TGTGCCAGCAGCAAAGCCGGCAATGAGCAGTTCTTC. Translating gives CASSKAGNEQFF.

The chain couples TRBV5-8 to TRBJ2-2, with D possibly TRBD1 on 6 matching bases. V lost 3 bases and J lost 5, with 11 bases in between. Germline V CDR1 and CDR2: SGHTS, YDEGEE. The CDR3 is 14 residues long. For the CDR3, the DNA is TGTGCCAGCAGCTGGTACAGGGTTACCGGGGAGCTGTTTTTT. This codes for CASSWYRVTGELFF.

Notes on this clone: Only one base separates this from a far larger clonotype, so it likely reflects a read error. The chain couples TRBV7-9 to TRBJ2-2, with no clear D. V gave up 1 base and J gave up 3 bases, with 0 bases separating them. Germline loops: CDR1 SEHNR, CDR2 FQNEAQ (reference sequence). The CDR3 runs 12 residues. The CDR3 DNA is TGTGCCAGCAGCTTAGACACCGGGGAGCTGTTTTTT. Its translation: CASSLDTGELFF.

The gene calls are TRBV5-1 and TRBJ2-3; 7 bases line up with TRBD2. The V gene's germline CDR1 is SGHRS and CDR2 YFSETQ. CDR3 length: 15 residues. The trim removed 4 bases at V and 1 base at J, leaving 6 bases unmatched. CDR3 sequence: CASSPGGIRTDTQYF. Written as DNA, the CDR3 is TGCGCCAGCAGCCCGGGGGGAATTCGCACAGATACGCAGTATTTT. Looking up the rest from reference TRBV5-1 and TRBJ2-3 gives the full variable domain: KAGVTQTPRYLIKTRGQQVTLSCSPISGHRSVSWYQQTPGQGLQFLFEYFSETQRNKGNFPGRFSGRQFSNSRSEMNVSTLELGDSALYLCASSPGGIRTDTQYFGPGTRLTVL.

This clone showed up just a few times. The chain recombines TRBV7-2 with TRBJ1-5, with 7 bases identical to TRBD1. This CDR3 has 15 residues. Unmatched junction bases numbered 10, after V lost 4 bases and J lost 7 bases. CDR1 is SGHTA, CDR2 FQGNSA, per germline. The CDR3 reads CASSSMDRPQQPQHF. CDR3 in DNA: TGTGCCAGCAGCTCCATGGACAGGCCTCAGCAGCCCCAGCATTTT.

V usage is TRBV5-1 and J usage is TRBJ1-2, with 7 bases matching TRBD1. Per the germline V gene, CDR1 is SGHRS and CDR2 is YFSETQ. The CDR3 is made up of 13 amino acids. The V and J ends lost 6 bases and 7 bases, in that order; junction bases with no gene match: 9. The DNA for the CDR3 is TGCGCCAGCACAACAGGGGCTGGAGGTGGCTACACCTTC. Its protein product is CASTTGAGGGYTF.

The V gene is TRBV6-6, the J gene TRBJ2-7, with TRBD1 matching over 7 bases. This CDR3 has 14 residues. Germline assignment: CDR1 MNHNY and CDR2 SVGAGI (reference sequence). Trimming removed 7 bases from V and 0 bases from J; junction bases left unmatched: 6. CDR3 bases: TGTGCCAGCAACTACCGGGACAGCTCCTACGAGCAGTACTTC. Translating gives CASNYRDSSYEQYF.

This clone was observed a handful of times. V gene TRBV28 combines with J gene TRBJ2-4; 8 bases line up with TRBD1. The length of the CDR3 is 15 residues. Losses at the gene ends were 3 bases for V and 7 bases for J; bases not matched to a gene: 8. CDR1 is MDHEN, CDR2 SYDVKM, per germline. DNA of the CDR3: TGTGCCAGCAGTTTGACAGGGGCGCTAAGGAACATTCAGTACTTC. This codes for CASSLTGALRNIQYF.

V usage is TRBV6-5 and J usage is TRBJ2-1; a weak D match, TRBD1 (6 bases). Germline CDR1 reads MNHEY; CDR2 reads SVGAGI. The V end lost 4 bases, the J end lost 4 bases, and 14 bases lay between the germline ends. CDR3 length: 15 residues. DNA for the CDR3: TGTGCCAGCAGTTCTTCCGGGACAAGTTACAATGAGCAGTTCTTC. Protein product: CASSSSGTSYNEQFF.

The V and J genes are TRBV5-6 and TRBJ1-2; TRBD1 might be the D (6 bases). CDR1 and CDR2 from the germline V gene are SGHDT and YYEEEE. Trimming pared 6 bases from V and 5 bases from J, leaving 14 bases between. CDR3 length: 13 amino acids. In DNA form, the CDR3 reads TGTGCCAGCACCAGGGGACCCTCTTATGGCTACACCTTC. This sequence encodes CASTRGPSYGYTF. Drawing the rest from reference TRBV5-6 and TRBJ1-2, the complete variable domain is DAGVTQSPTHLIKTRGQQVTLRCSPKSGHDTVSWYQQALGQGPQFIFQYYEEEERQRGNFPDRFSGHQFPNYSSELNVNALLLGDSALYLCASTRGPSYGYTFGSGTRLTVV.

This sequence joins TRBV27 and TRBJ1-2; 8 bases match TRBD1. Germline V gives CDR1 MNHEY, CDR2 SMNVEV (reference sequence). V was pared by 6 bases and J by 3 bases, with 6 bases of the junction left unmatched. The CDR3 runs to 14 residues. In nucleotides, the CDR3 is TGTGCCAGCAGCCCGAGGACAGGGCACTATGGCTACACCTTC. Translation gives CASSPRTGHYGYTF.

This rearrangement joins TRBV5-4 to TRBJ1-4; tentative D call: TRBD1 (6 bases). The CDR3 has 15 amino acids. Between the trimmed V and J ends, which lost 4 bases and 1 base, there was a span of 11 bases. Germline V gene lookup returns CDR1 SGHNT and CDR2 YYREEE (reference sequence). Here the CDR3 DNA reads TGTGCCAGCAGCCCAGGGGCAGTAACTAATGAAAAACTGTTTTTT. It yields the protein CASSPGAVTNEKLFF.

The V and J genes are TRBV14 and TRBJ2-1; either TRBD1 or TRBD2 may fit D (6 bases each). Germline assignment: CDR1 SGHDN and CDR2 FVKESK. With 5 bases removed from V and 0 bases from J, the gap between germline ends came to 11 bases. CDR3 length equals 15 residues. CDR3: CASSLQGGSYNEQFF. As DNA, the CDR3 is TGTGCCAGCAGCTTACAGGGAGGCTCCTACAATGAGCAGTTCTTC. Full variable domain (rest looked up from reference TRBV14 and TRBJ2-1): EAGVTQFPSHSVIEKGQTVTLRCDPISGHDNLYWYRRVMGKEIKFLLHFVKESKQDESGMPNNRFLAERTGGTYSTLKVQPAELEDSGVYFCASSLQGGSYNEQFFGPGTRLTVL.

CDR3 DNA: TGTGCCAGCAGCGTTACTAGCGGGAACGAGCAGTACTTC. Its protein product is CASSVTSGNEQYF. The chain is built from TRBV9 and TRBJ2-7, with 10 bases fitting TRBD2. Germline CDR1 reads SGDLS; CDR2 reads YYNGEE. The CDR3 has 13 residues. With V trimmed by 2 bases and J by 5 bases, 1 base remained unmatched.

In its sample, this clone was seen once. The genes are TRBV5-6 and TRBJ2-3, with 7 nucleotides matching TRBD1. The CDR3 has 14 amino acids. CDR1 and CDR2 from the germline V gene are SGHDT and YYEEEE. The V segment lost 4 bases and the J segment 4 bases; nucleotides outside the gene matches: 6. The CDR3 is CASSPGTAADTQYF. In DNA, the CDR3 is TGTGCCAGCAGCCCAGGGACAGCGGCAGATACGCAGTATTTT.

As concerns this clone: Other nucleotide sequences from this sample produce the same CDR3. This chain connects TRBV30 to TRBJ1-1, with D hard to call. In germline, CDR1 is GTSNPN, CDR2 SVGIG (reference sequence). The CDR3 sequence is 11 residues long. The ends were cut back, 5 bases at V and 1 base at J, with 5 bases in the middle. The CDR3 DNA reads as TGTGCCTGGGGTGGGAACACTGAAGCTTTCTTT. Amino acids: CAWGGNTEAFF.